The 13 T cell receptor beta chains given below trace back to one sample, sequenced in a study of identical twins. MiXCR was run by TCRdb on the 5' RACE reads, yielding one entry per CDR3 protein. The sample has roughly 1.6 million distinct CDR3 sequences; less than 35% are singletons. Sequenced sample: cord blood. These receptor sequences come from a newborn girl in good health.

This clonotype was counted at least ten times. V and J are TRBV12-3 or TRBV12-4 and TRBJ2-4; D is uncertain. The V and J ends lost 6 bases and 1 base respectively, with 13 bases between them. The CDR3 loop spans 15 amino acids. The CDR3 DNA sequence: TGTGCCAGCAGCGGGTACCCCCTGGCCAAAAACATTCAGTACTTC. Its protein is CASSGYPLAKNIQYF.

V is TRBV29-1 and J is TRBJ1-2; no definite D call. Germline CDR1 and CDR2: SQVTM and ANQGSEA. The CDR3 is 12 amino acids. V was trimmed by 5 bases and J by 1 base, leaving 8 bases between them. CDR3 nucleotides: TGCAGCGTTCCCCGGCTTAACTATGGCTACACCTTC. Its protein product is CSVPRLNYGYTF.

This clonotype was seen a handful of times. The chain has TRBV5-1 and TRBJ2-7; the D gene is possibly TRBD2 (5 bases). The germline V gene encodes CDR1 SGHRS and CDR2 YFSETQ. The V end lost 4 bases, the J end lost 0 bases, and 17 bases lay between the germline ends. The CDR3 sequence is 16 residues long. The CDR3 loop is CASSVALAGVSYEQYF. CDR3 nucleotides: TGCGCCAGCAGCGTCGCTTTGGCGGGTGTCTCCTACGAGCAGTACTTC.

This chain joins TRBV5-1 and TRBJ2-3; D gene uncertain. CDR3 length: 11 residues. The ends were cut back, 9 bases at V and 5 bases at J, with 10 bases in the middle. Germline values: CDR1 SGHRS, CDR2 YFSETQ. CDR3 residues: CATSIRDTQYF. The CDR3 DNA is TGCGCCACCAGTATTAGAGATACGCAGTATTTT. Based on the CDR3 plus reference TRBV5-1 and TRBJ2-3, the full variable domain is KAGVTQTPRYLIKTRGQQVTLSCSPISGHRSVSWYQQTPGQGLQFLFEYFSETQRNKGNFPGRFSGRQFSNSRSEMNVSTLELGDSALYLCATSIRDTQYFGPGTRLTVL.

In its sample, this clonotype was seen many times. This chain joins TRBV20-1 and TRBJ1-2; a possible D gene is TRBD1 (5 bases). The CDR3 spans 13 residues. CDR1 is DFQATT, CDR2 SNEGSKA, per germline (reference sequence). V lost 6 bases to trimming and J lost 4 bases, with 15 bases between them. CDR3 in DNA: TGCAGTGCCATACCGGGACCGATCTATGGCTACACCTTC. It is translated as CSAIPGPIYGYTF.

This clonotype was seen only a few times. The V call is TRBV14, the J call TRBJ2-5, with D perhaps TRBD2 (5 bases). Trimming took 4 bases from V and 5 from J, leaving 11 bases between them. Germline V gene sequence: CDR1 SGHDN, CDR2 FVKESK. The length of the CDR3 is 13 residues. CDR3 bases: TGTGCCAGCAGCCGCGGACTCGGCGAGACCCAGTACTTC. It encodes CASSRGLGETQYF.

V gene TRBV29-1 combines with J gene TRBJ2-1; D might be TRBD1 or TRBD2, each matching 5 bases. CDR1 and CDR2 from the germline V gene are SQVTM and ANQGSEA. This CDR3 contains 12 residues. The V and J ends lost 3 bases and 13 bases respectively, with 16 bases between them. Here the CDR3 DNA reads TGCAGCGTTGATCCCCAGGGTGGGACCCAGTTCTTC. It specifies CSVDPQGGTQFF.

This clonotype was observed a handful of times. The rearrangement links TRBV4-1 to TRBJ2-1; TRBD1 matches 11 bases. Trimming took 1 base from V and 8 from J; bases not matched to a gene: 10. The CDR3 covers 17 residues. Germline CDR1 is MGHRA and CDR2 is YSYEKL. The CDR3 protein is CASSQGPRTGGKDEQFF. CDR3 bases: TGCGCCAGCAGCCAAGGCCCTCGGACAGGGGGCAAGGATGAGCAGTTCTTC.

This clonotype was counted only a few times. V is TRBV5-1 and J is TRBJ1-3, with D possibly being TRBD1 (5 bases). V lost 6 bases and J lost 0, with 10 bases in between. The CDR3 consists of 14 residues. Germline V gives CDR1 SGHRS, CDR2 YFSETQ. CDR3 in DNA: TGCGCCAGCAAGACAGAGAGCTCTGGAAACACCATATATTTT. The encoded protein is CASKTESSGNTIYF.

CDR3 DNA: TGCGCCAGCAGTCCTCGGAGGGGAGGATCTGGGGCCAACGTCCTGACTTTC. This gives the protein CASSPRRGGSGANVLTF. V is TRBV10-2 and J is TRBJ2-6; D perhaps matches TRBD2 (6 bases). Per the germline V gene, CDR1 is WSHSY and CDR2 is SAAADI. This CDR3 region has 17 residues. The germline V and J ends were trimmed by 5 bases and 1 base, with 15 bases remaining between them.

This chain uses TRBV5-1 with TRBJ1-6; TRBD1 matches at 8 bases. Germline values: CDR1 SGHRS, CDR2 YFSETQ. J was trimmed by 9 bases and V by 7 bases; bases with no gene match: 9. This CDR3 comprises 14 residues. The CDR3 protein is CASGRDRLPSPLHF. DNA for the CDR3: TGCGCCAGCGGCCGGGACAGGTTACCTTCACCCCTCCACTTT.

This clonotype appeared a few times. The V and J genes are TRBV20-1 and TRBJ2-1; a weak D match, TRBD2 (6 bases). CDR3 length equals 14 residues. Trimming pared 6 bases from V and 3 bases from J, leaving 15 bases between. Per the germline V gene, CDR1 is DFQATT and CDR2 is SNEGSKA (reference sequence). CDR3 protein: CSASTSYGYNEQFF. The CDR3, as DNA: TGCAGTGCCTCGACTAGTTACGGCTACAATGAGCAGTTCTTC.

The chain recombines TRBV6-1 with TRBJ2-3; D not resolved. This CDR3 is 14 amino acids long. CDR1 and CDR2 from the germline V gene are MNHNS and SASEGT. V lost 1 base, J lost 4 bases, and 9 bases lay in between. DNA for the CDR3: TGTGCCAGCAGTGAAGGACCCCGCTCAGATACGCAGTATTTT. Residues: CASSEGPRSDTQYF.